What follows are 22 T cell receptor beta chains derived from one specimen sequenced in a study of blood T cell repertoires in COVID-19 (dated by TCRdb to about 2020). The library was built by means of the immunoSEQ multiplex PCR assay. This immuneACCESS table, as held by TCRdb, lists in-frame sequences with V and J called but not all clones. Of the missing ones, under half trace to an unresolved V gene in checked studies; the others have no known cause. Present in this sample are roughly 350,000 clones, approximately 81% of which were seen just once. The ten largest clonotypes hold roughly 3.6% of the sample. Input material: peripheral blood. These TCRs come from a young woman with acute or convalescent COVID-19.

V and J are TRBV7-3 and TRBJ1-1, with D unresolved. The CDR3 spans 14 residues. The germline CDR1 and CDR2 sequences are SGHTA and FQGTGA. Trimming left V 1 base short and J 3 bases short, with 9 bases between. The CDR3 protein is CASSLSRGYTEAFF. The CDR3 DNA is TGTGCCAGCAGCTTAAGCCGGGGATACACTGAAGCTTTCTTT.

The DNA of the CDR3 is TGTGCCAGCAGCTCCCGGACAGGGGGCGGCGAGCAGTACTTC. The encoded protein is CASSSRTGGGEQYF. V usage is TRBV11-2 and J usage is TRBJ2-7; TRBD1 matches 11 bases. CDR1 is SGHAT, CDR2 FQNNGV, per germline. Losses at the gene ends were 4 bases for V and 6 bases for J; bases not matched to a gene: 5. This CDR3 comprises 14 residues.

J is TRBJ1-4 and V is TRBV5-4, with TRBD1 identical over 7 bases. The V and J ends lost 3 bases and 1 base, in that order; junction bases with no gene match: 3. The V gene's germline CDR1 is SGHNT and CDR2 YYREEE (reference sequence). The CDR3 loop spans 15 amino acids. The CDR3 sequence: CASSSDRVTNEKLFF. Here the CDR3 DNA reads TGTGCCAGCAGCTCAGACAGGGTAACTAATGAAAAACTGTTTTTT.

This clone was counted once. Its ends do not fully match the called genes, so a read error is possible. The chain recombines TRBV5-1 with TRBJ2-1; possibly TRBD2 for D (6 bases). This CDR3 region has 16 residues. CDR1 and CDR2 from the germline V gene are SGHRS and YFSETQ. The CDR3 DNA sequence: TGCGCCAGCAGCAAGACCGGGACTTCCAACTACAATGAGCTGTTCTTC. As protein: CASSKTGTSNYNELFF.

The CDR3 nucleotides are TGTGCCAGCAGTGAGATTACGATCGGGTATGGCACTGAAGCTTTCTTT. Translated, it gives CASSEITIGYGTEAFF. The chain combines TRBV2 with TRBJ1-1; no reliable D call. CDR3 size: 16 residues. V was shortened by 3 bases and J by 4 bases, with 18 bases between the two germline ends. Per the germline V gene, CDR1 is SNHLY and CDR2 is FYNNEI.

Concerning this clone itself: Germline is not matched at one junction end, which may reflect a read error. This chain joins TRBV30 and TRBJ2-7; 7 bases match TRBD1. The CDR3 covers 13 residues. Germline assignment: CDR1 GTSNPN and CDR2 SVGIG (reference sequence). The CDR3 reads CAWSVSFPTGSHF. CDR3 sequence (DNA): TGTGCCTGGAGTGTGAGTTTTCCGACAGGGTCTCACTTC.

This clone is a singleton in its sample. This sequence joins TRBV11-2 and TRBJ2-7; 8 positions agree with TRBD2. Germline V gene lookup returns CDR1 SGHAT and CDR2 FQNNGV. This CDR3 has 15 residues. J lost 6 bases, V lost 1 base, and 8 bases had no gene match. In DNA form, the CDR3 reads TGTGCCAGCAGCTTAGGGGGGGGACTAGTGAGCGAGCAGTACTTC. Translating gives CASSLGGGLVSEQYF.

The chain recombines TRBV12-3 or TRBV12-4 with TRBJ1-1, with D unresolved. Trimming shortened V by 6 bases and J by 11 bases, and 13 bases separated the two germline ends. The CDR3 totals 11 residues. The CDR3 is CASSNRGHAFF. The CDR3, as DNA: TGTGCCAGCAGCAACCGGGGTCACGCTTTCTTT.

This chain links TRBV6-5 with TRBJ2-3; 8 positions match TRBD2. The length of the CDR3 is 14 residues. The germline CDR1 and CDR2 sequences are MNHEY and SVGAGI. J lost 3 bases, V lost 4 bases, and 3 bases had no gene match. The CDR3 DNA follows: TGTGCCAGCAGTTTTCGGGGGGGAACAGATACGCAGTATTTT. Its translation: CASSFRGGTDTQYF.

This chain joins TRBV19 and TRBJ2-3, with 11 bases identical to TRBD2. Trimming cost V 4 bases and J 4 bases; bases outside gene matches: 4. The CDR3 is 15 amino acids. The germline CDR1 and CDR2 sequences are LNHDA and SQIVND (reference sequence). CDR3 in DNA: TGTGCCAGTAGTAGGACTAGCGGGTTTTCAGATACGCAGTATTTT. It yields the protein CASSRTSGFSDTQYF. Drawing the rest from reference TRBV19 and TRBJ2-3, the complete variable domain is DGGITQSPKYLFRKEGQNVTLSCEQNLNHDAMYWYRQDPGQGLRLIYYSQIVNDFQKGDIAEGYSVSREKKESFPLTVTSAQKNPTAFYLCASSRTSGFSDTQYFGPGTRLTVL.

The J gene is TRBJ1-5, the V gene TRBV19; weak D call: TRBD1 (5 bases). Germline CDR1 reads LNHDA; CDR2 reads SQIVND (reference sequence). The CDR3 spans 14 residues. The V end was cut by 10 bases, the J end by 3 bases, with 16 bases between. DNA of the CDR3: TGTGCCACCGACGGGGGGGGTTTCAATCAGCCCCAGCATTTT. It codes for CATDGGGFNQPQHF.

The CDR3 DNA follows: TGTGCCAGCAGCTCTGGACAGGGGAACACCGGGGAGCTGTTTTTT. Protein product: CASSSGQGNTGELFF. The J gene is TRBJ2-2, the V gene TRBV7-9; TRBD1 matches at 8 bases. CDR1 and CDR2 from the germline V gene are SEHNR and FQNEAQ (reference sequence). After removal of 4 bases from V and 1 base from J, the junction contained 2 bases not matched to a gene. This CDR3 contains 15 residues.

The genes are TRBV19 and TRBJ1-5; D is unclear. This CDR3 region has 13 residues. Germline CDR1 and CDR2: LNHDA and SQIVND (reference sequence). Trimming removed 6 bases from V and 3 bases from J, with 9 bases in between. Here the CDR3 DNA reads TGTGCCAGTAGGATGAGGGTCAATCAGCCCCAGCATTTT. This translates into CASRMRVNQPQHF.

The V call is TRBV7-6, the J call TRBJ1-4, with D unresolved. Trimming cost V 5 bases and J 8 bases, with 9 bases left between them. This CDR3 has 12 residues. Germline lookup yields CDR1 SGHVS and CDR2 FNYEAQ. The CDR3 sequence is CASSPYGEKLFF. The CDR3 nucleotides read TGTGCCAGCAGCCCTTACGGGGAAAAACTGTTTTTT.

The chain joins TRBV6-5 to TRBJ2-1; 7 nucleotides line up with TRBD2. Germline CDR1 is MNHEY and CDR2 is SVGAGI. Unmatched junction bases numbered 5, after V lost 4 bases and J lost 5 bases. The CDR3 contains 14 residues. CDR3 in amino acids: CASSFFRGDNEQFF. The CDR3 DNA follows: TGTGCCAGCAGTTTCTTTCGGGGGGACAATGAGCAGTTCTTC.

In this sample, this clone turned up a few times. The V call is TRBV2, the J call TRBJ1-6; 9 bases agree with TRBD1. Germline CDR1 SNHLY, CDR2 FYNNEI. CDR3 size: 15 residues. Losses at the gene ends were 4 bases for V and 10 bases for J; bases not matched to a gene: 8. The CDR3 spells CASSVGTGKISPLHF. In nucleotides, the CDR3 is TGTGCCAGCAGTGTCGGGACAGGGAAGATCTCACCCCTCCACTTT.

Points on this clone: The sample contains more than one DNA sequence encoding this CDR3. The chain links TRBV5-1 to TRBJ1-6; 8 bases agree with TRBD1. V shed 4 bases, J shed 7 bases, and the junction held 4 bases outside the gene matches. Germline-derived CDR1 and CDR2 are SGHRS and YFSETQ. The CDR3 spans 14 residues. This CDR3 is CASSLTGENSPLHF. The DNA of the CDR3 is TGCGCCAGCAGCCTGACAGGGGAGAATTCACCCCTCCACTTT.

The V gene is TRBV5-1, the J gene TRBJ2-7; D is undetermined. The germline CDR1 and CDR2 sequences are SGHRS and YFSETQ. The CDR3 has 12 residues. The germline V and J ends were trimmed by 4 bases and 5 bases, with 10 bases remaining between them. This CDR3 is CASSLRLDEQYF. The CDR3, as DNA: TGCGCCAGCAGCCTTAGACTGGACGAGCAGTACTTC.

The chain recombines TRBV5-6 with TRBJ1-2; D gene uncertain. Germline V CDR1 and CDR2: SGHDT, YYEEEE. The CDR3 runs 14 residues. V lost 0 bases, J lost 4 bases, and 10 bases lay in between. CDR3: CASSLGALFYGYTF. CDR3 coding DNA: TGTGCCAGCAGCTTGGGGGCCCTATTCTATGGCTACACCTTC.

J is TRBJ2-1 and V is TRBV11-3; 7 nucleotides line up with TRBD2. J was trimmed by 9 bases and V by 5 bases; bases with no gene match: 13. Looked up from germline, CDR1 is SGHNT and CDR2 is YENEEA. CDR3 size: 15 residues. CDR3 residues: CASSVTSVPGSEQFF. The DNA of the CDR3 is TGTGCCAGCAGCGTAACTAGCGTACCCGGATCTGAGCAGTTCTTC.

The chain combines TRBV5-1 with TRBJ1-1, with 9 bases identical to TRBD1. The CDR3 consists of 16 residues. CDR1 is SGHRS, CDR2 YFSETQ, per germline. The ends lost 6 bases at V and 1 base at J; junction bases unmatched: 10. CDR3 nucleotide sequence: TGCGCCAGCATTTCGGGACAGGGTGCGGGGAACACTGAAGCTTTCTTT. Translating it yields CASISGQGAGNTEAFF.

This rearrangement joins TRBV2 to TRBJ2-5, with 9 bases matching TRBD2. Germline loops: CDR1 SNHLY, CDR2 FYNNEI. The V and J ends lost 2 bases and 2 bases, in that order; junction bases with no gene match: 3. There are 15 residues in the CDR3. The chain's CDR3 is CASSELRGGQETQYF. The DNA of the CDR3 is TGTGCCAGCAGTGAATTGCGGGGGGGGCAAGAGACCCAGTACTTC.